This TCR beta chain was sequenced for a study of blood T cell repertoires in COVID-19. CDR1 and CDR2 from the germline V gene are MDHEN and SYDVKM. This CDR3 contains 16 residues. V was shortened by 3 bases and J by 3 bases, with 17 bases between the two germline ends. Repertoires were generated with immunoSEQ multiplex PCR, while TCRdb's copy carries only in-frame clones and drops some. The data contain about 270,000 clones, roughly 91% of them singletons. The sequenced sample was PBMCs or T cells enriched from blood (not recorded which). V is TRBV28 and J is TRBJ2-5; tentatively, D is TRBD1 (8 bases). This sequence originates from a woman aged 40-49 years with acute COVID-19. Here the CDR3 DNA reads TGTGCCAGCAGTTTTGAAGGACAGGGAGGGAAAGAGACCCAGTACTTC. Translation: CASSFEGQGGKETQYF.